What follows are 26 T cell receptor beta chains derived from one specimen sequenced in a study of radiation and T cells in renal cell carcinoma. Profiling relied on immunoSEQ multiplex PCR, and the TCRdb table lists in-frame clones only, not all of them. The sample carries about 64,000 clones, roughly 80% recorded once. Time point of the sample: blood 4 weeks post-SBRT, at nephrectomy. Treatment given: 15 Gy SBRT to primary tumor, nephrectomy 4 weeks later. The specimen was blood, collected from a patient whose treatment included radiotherapy and nephrectomy. The receptors derive from a man in his 60s with renal cell carcinoma.

This clone was found a few times. The CDR3: CASSKRLAGAVELFF. In nucleotides, the CDR3 is TGCGCCAGCAGCAAGAGACTAGCGGGAGCTGTGGAGCTGTTTTTT. V gene TRBV5-1 combines with J gene TRBJ2-2; 12 bases are a match to TRBD2. CDR1 is SGHRS and CDR2 is YFSETQ in the germline V gene. J lost 10 bases, V lost 4 bases, and 8 bases had no gene match. This CDR3 comprises 15 residues. The entire variable domain, with the rest obtained from reference TRBV5-1 and TRBJ2-2, is as follows: KAGVTQTPRYLIKTRGQQVTLSCSPISGHRSVSWYQQTPGQGLQFLFEYFSETQRNKGNFPGRFSGRQFSNSRSEMNVSTLELGDSALYLCASSKRLAGAVELFFGEGSRLTVL.

The chain links TRBV28 to TRBJ1-1, with D tentatively TRBD1 (6 bases). V was shortened by 5 bases and J by 4 bases, with 14 bases between the two germline ends. Germline V gives CDR1 MDHEN, CDR2 SYDVKM. This CDR3 has 14 residues. The CDR3 sequence is CASSMRTDGTEAFF. CDR3 DNA: TGTGCCAGCAGTATGAGGACAGACGGCACTGAAGCTTTCTTT.

This clone has more than one count but fewer than ten. J is TRBJ2-1 and V is TRBV11-3; D not resolved. The V end lost 5 bases, the J end lost 6 bases, and 14 bases lay between the germline ends. Germline CDR1 is SGHNT and CDR2 is YENEEA. The CDR3 consists of 14 residues. The CDR3 bases are TGTGCCAGCAGCCCGCCGGGCGTCGGCAATGAGCAGTTCTTC. Protein sequence: CASSPPGVGNEQFF.

This chain joins TRBV15 and TRBJ1-1, with D uncertain. Between the trimmed V and J ends, which lost 1 base and 1 base, there was a span of 10 bases. Germline CDR1 reads LNHNV; CDR2 reads YYDKDF (reference sequence). The CDR3 has 15 amino acids. CDR3: CATSRVGKGNTEAFF. In DNA form, the CDR3 reads TGTGCCACCAGCAGAGTGGGAAAGGGGAACACTGAAGCTTTCTTT.

The V gene is TRBV5-8, the J gene TRBJ1-2; TRBD1 matches at 7 bases. CDR1 is SGHTS and CDR2 is YDEGEE in the germline V gene. After removal of 4 bases from V and 5 bases from J, the junction contained 8 bases not matched to a gene. The CDR3 covers 14 residues. CDR3 loop: CASSRTGTEYGYTF. The CDR3, as DNA: TGTGCCAGCAGCCGCACCGGGACAGAGTATGGCTACACCTTC.

CDR3 DNA sequence: TGTGCCTGGATTCTGAGGACAGGCGGTTGGATGGGGGCCCAGCATTTT. Protein: CAWILRTGGWMGAQHF. The chain links TRBV30 to TRBJ1-5, with 7 bases aligning to TRBD1. The J segment lost 11 bases and the V segment lost 4 bases, leaving 20 bases of the junction unmatched. The CDR3 is made up of 16 amino acids. Germline V gene sequence: CDR1 GTSNPN, CDR2 SVGIG (reference sequence).

The chain carries TRBV13 and TRBJ2-3, with 11 nucleotides matching TRBD2. The J segment lost 7 bases and the V segment lost 5 bases, leaving 11 bases of the junction unmatched. From germline, CDR1 is PRHDT and CDR2 FYEKMQ (reference sequence). This CDR3 has 16 residues. CDR3 sequence (DNA): TGTGCCAGCAGCCGAGAAAAGGGACTAGCGGCAAATACGCAGTATTTT. Protein product: CASSREKGLAANTQYF.

The V gene is TRBV15, the J gene TRBJ2-3; TRBD1 is a possible D gene (6 bases). Between the trimmed V and J ends, which lost 5 bases and 5 bases, there was a span of 14 bases. CDR1 is LNHNV, CDR2 YYDKDF, per germline (reference sequence). The CDR3 is 14 amino acids. DNA of the CDR3: TGTGCCACCAGCGTTTCAGGGGCGGAAGATACGCAGTATTTT. Encoded protein: CATSVSGAEDTQYF.

This chain uses TRBV6-5 with TRBJ1-6, with unresolved D. The V and J ends lost 2 bases and 10 bases respectively, with 12 bases between them. The CDR3 sequence is 14 residues long. The germline V gene encodes CDR1 MNHEY and CDR2 SVGAGI. The CDR3 loop is CASSYEGFGSPLHF. For the CDR3, the DNA is TGTGCCAGCAGTTACGAAGGCTTTGGGTCACCCCTCCACTTT.

The chain combines TRBV30 with TRBJ2-3; no definite D call. The CDR3 length is 13 residues. V was trimmed by 0 bases and J by 0 bases, leaving 4 bases between them. The germline gives CDR1 GTSNPN, CDR2 SVGIG (reference sequence). As DNA, the CDR3 is TGTGCCTGGAGTGTGGGAAGCACAGATACGCAGTATTTT. The encoded protein is CAWSVGSTDTQYF. Full variable domain (rest looked up from reference TRBV30 and TRBJ2-3): SQTIHQWPATLVQPVGSPLSLECTVEGTSNPNLYWYRQAAGRGLQLLFYSVGIGQISSEVPQNLSASRPQDRQFILSSKKLLLSDSGFYLCAWSVGSTDTQYFGPGTRLTVL.

The chain links TRBV29-1 to TRBJ1-2, with D unresolved. The CDR3 has 13 residues. Trimming left V 1 base short and J 7 bases short, with 13 bases between. Germline V gene lookup returns CDR1 SQVTM and CDR2 ANQGSEA. The CDR3 DNA is TGCAGCGTTGAAGGACCTACAGAGGCTGGCTACACCTTC. Protein: CSVEGPTEAGYTF.

The J gene is TRBJ1-2, the V gene TRBV7-9, with 8 bases lining up with TRBD1. The germline gives CDR1 SEHNR, CDR2 FQNEAQ (reference sequence). Trimming removed 4 bases from V and 13 bases from J; junction bases left unmatched: 17. This CDR3 has 15 amino acids. CDR3 nucleotides: TGTGCCAGCAGCTCCACCGGGACAGGCCTCACGGGGCGCACCTTC. Its protein product is CASSSTGTGLTGRTF. Together with reference TRBV7-9 and TRBJ1-2, the CDR3 gives the full variable domain: DTGVSQNPRHKITKRGQNVTFRCDPISEHNRLYWYRQTLGQGPEFLTYFQNEAQLEKSRLLSDRFSAERPKGSFSTLEIQRTEQGDSAMYLCASSSTGTGLTGRTFGSGTRLTVV.

The gene calls are TRBV5-1 and TRBJ2-3, with 10 nucleotides matching TRBD2. CDR3 length: 16 amino acids. Germline V lookup: CDR1 SGHRS, CDR2 YFSETQ. V dropped 3 bases and J dropped 2; count of bases not matched to a gene: 6. CDR3 region: CASSSIAGGITDTQYF. CDR3 bases: TGCGCCAGCAGCTCCATAGCGGGGGGAATCACAGATACGCAGTATTTT.

The chain carries TRBV5-1 and TRBJ2-1; the D is unclear. In germline, CDR1 is SGHRS, CDR2 YFSETQ. The CDR3 runs to 15 residues. Trimming left V 0 bases short and J 4 bases short, with 11 bases between. This CDR3 reads CASSLEGRNYNEQFF. Written as DNA, the CDR3 is TGCGCCAGCAGCTTGGAGGGAAGGAATTACAATGAGCAGTTCTTC.

This chain connects TRBV19 to TRBJ2-3; D is tentatively TRBD1 or TRBD2 (5 bases each). The CDR3 loop spans 14 amino acids. Germline-derived CDR1 and CDR2 are LNHDA and SQIVND (reference sequence). With 7 bases removed from V and 7 bases from J, the gap between germline ends came to 18 bases. DNA for the CDR3: TGTGCCAGTACGGGACCAAGCCTCGGAAATACGCAGTATTTT. Encoded protein: CASTGPSLGNTQYF.

The V gene is TRBV19, the J gene TRBJ1-1, with TRBD1 as a possible D gene (5 bases). Trimming took 5 bases from V and 3 from J, leaving 10 bases between them. Germline CDR1 is LNHDA and CDR2 is SQIVND (reference sequence). CDR3 length: 13 residues. DNA for the CDR3: TGTGCCAGTAGTGTGGGGCGAGACACTGAAGCTTTCTTT. Its protein product is CASSVGRDTEAFF.

V gene TRBV2 combines with J gene TRBJ2-7, with 11 nucleotides matching TRBD2. There are 14 residues in the CDR3. The germline CDR1 and CDR2 sequences are SNHLY and FYNNEI. V lost 7 bases to trimming and J lost 0 bases; unmatched junction nucleotides: 2. CDR3 nucleotide sequence: TGTGCCAGCAAAACTAGCGGGAGCTCCTACGAGCAGTACGTC. This sequence encodes CASKTSGSSYEQYV.

In its sample, this clone was seen a few times. The V and J genes are TRBV14 and TRBJ2-1; no definite D call. The CDR3 contains 16 residues. With 0 bases removed from V and 3 bases from J, the gap between germline ends came to 12 bases. The germline V gene has CDR1 SGHDN and CDR2 FVKESK. The CDR3 DNA follows: TGTGCCAGCAGCCAAGAAGGTTACATGTTCTACAATGAGCAGTTCTTC. This gives the protein CASSQEGYMFYNEQFF.

The chain recombines TRBV6-1 with TRBJ2-7; TRBD1 aligns across 7 bases. CDR3 length equals 15 residues. Germline CDR1 MNHNS, CDR2 SASEGT. V gave up 6 bases and J gave up 2 bases; unmatched junction bases: 10. The CDR3 sequence is CASRVTRGLTYEQYV. The CDR3 nucleotides are TGTGCCAGCAGAGTAACGAGGGGGCTTACCTACGAGCAGTACGTC.

This chain's CDR3 is CASSEEGADTQYF. Here the CDR3 DNA reads TGCGCCAGCAGTGAAGAGGGGGCAGATACGCAGTATTTT. This chain connects TRBV10-1 to TRBJ2-3; D possibly corresponds to TRBD1 (6 bases). Germline loops: CDR1 WNHNN, CDR2 SYGVQD (reference sequence). Between the trimmed V and J ends, which lost 3 bases and 4 bases, there was a span of 8 bases. The CDR3 runs to 13 residues.

This chain joins TRBV10-1 and TRBJ2-7; 8 bases are a match to TRBD1. J was trimmed by 3 bases and V by 3 bases; bases with no gene match: 7. Germline V CDR1 and CDR2: WNHNN, SYGVQD (reference sequence). The CDR3 consists of 15 residues. The DNA of the CDR3 is TGCGCCAGCAGTGAACAGGGGGGTACCCGCTACGAGCAGTACTTC. Residues: CASSEQGGTRYEQYF.

The chain joins TRBV25-1 to TRBJ1-2, with a weak D call TRBD1 (6 bases). V was trimmed by 5 bases and J by 4 bases, leaving 11 bases between them. There are 13 residues in the CDR3. The germline V gene encodes CDR1 MGHDK and CDR2 SYGVNS. The chain's CDR3 is CASSMTGRYGYTF. The CDR3 bases are TGTGCCAGCAGTATGACAGGACGCTATGGCTACACCTTC.

The chain is built from TRBV6-6 and TRBJ2-5; 7 bases map to TRBD1. V shed 0 bases, J shed 0 bases, and the junction held 1 base outside the gene matches. CDR3 size: 15 residues. Germline CDR1 reads MNHNY; CDR2 reads SVGAGI (reference sequence). CDR3 region: CASSYSGQDQETQYF. Here the CDR3 DNA reads TGTGCCAGCAGTTACTCAGGACAGGACCAAGAGACCCAGTACTTC.

The CDR3 DNA sequence: TGTGCCAGCAGTTTATCTGCAATAACTGAAGCTTTCTTT. It is translated as CASSLSAITEAFF. This rearrangement joins TRBV27 to TRBJ1-1; D unclear. CDR3 size: 13 residues. Trimming removed 0 bases from V and 5 bases from J, with 7 bases in between. Germline V gene data show CDR1 as MNHEY and CDR2 as SMNVEV (reference sequence).

This CDR3 reads CASSWGRTGDEQYF. The CDR3 DNA reads TGTGCCAGCAGCTGGGGGCGGACAGGGGACGAGCAGTACTTC. V and J are TRBV14 and TRBJ2-7; 9 nucleotides line up with TRBD1. The CDR3 consists of 14 residues. Germline lookup yields CDR1 SGHDN and CDR2 FVKESK. V shed 5 bases and J 5 bases; nucleotides not matched to a gene: 7.

The chain has TRBV5-1 and TRBJ1-3; 9 bases align to TRBD1. V shed 2 bases and J 2 bases; nucleotides not matched to a gene: 2. This CDR3 has 15 residues. Germline lookup yields CDR1 SGHRS and CDR2 YFSETQ. The CDR3 protein is CASSFGTGTGNTIYF. In DNA form, the CDR3 reads TGCGCCAGCAGCTTCGGGACAGGGACTGGAAACACCATATATTTT.